This T cell receptor beta chain was sequenced during a study of response to subunit inactivated influenza vaccine. Trimming took off 6 bases at V and 11 bases at J, with 14 bases between the two ends. The CDR3 is made up of 11 amino acids. The germline CDR1 and CDR2 sequences are SNHLY and FYNNEI. TCRdb re-called the RT-PCR reads through MiXCR, storing one row per CDR3 protein. The table has 650,000 to 700,000 distinct CDR3 sequences, roughly 14% seen once. This chain uses TRBV2 with TRBJ2-7; weak D call: TRBD1 (6 bases). The TCR originated in a man aged 45-65 years who received an inactivated influenza vaccine. Sequenced here: PBMCs from blood, sampled 11 to 12 days after vaccination. CDR3 residues: CASRVGTLEYF. Here the CDR3 DNA reads TGTGCCAGCAGGGTAGGGACATTGGAGTACTTC.